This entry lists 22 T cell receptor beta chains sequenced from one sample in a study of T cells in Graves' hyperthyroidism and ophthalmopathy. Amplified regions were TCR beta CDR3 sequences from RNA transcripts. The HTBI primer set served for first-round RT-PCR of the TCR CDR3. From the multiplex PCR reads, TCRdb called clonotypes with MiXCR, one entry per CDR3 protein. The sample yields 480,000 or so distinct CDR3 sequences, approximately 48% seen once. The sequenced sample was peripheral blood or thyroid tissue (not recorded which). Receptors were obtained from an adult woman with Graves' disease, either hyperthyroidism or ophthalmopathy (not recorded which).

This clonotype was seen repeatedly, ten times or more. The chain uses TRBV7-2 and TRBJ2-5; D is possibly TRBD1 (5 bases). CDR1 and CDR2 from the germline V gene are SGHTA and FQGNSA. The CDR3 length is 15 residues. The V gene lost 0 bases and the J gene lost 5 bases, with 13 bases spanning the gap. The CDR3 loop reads CASSLAGWGRETQYF. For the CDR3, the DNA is TGTGCCAGCAGCTTAGCGGGATGGGGCCGGGAGACCCAGTACTTC.

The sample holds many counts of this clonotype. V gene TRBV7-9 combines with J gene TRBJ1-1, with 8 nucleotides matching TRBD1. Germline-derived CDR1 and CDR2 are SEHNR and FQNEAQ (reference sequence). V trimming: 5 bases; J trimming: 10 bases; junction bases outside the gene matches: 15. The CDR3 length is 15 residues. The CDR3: CASSPRDRSLFLAFF. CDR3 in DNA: TGTGCCAGCAGCCCCCGGGACAGGAGTTTGTTCTTAGCTTTCTTT.

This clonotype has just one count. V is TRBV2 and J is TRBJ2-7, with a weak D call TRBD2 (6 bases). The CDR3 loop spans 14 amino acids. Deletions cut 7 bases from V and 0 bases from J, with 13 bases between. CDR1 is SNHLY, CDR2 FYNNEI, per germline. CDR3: CASNLASDSYEQYF. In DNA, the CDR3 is TGTGCCAGCAATCTAGCGTCTGACTCCTACGAGCAGTACTTC.

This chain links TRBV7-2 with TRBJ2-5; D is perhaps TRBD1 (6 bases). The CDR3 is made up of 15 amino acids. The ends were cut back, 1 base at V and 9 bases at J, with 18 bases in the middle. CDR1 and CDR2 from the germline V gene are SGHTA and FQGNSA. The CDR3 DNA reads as TGTGCCAGCAGCTTAGGTCGGACAGCGAATCAGCCCCAGTACTTC. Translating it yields CASSLGRTANQPQYF.

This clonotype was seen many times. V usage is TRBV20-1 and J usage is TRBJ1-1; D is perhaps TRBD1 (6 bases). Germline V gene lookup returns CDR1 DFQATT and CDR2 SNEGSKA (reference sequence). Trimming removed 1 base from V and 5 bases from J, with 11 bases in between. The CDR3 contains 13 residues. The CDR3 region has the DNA TGCAGTGCTAGAGCAGGGACACCGACTGAAGCTTTCTTT. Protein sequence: CSARAGTPTEAFF.

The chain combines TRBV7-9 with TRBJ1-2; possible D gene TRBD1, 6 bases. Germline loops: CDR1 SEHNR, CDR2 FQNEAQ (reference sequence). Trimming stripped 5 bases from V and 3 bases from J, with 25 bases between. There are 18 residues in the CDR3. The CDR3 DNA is TGTGCCAGCAGCGTAGAGGTAGGGACACCCTCTGGGGACTATGGCTACACCTTC. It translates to CASSVEVGTPSGDYGYTF.

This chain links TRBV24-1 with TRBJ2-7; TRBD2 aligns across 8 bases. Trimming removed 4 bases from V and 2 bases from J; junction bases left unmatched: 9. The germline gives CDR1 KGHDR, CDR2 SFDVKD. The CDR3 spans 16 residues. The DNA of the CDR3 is TGTGCCACCAGTGAGGGAGCGGGAGAGTTTGCCTACGAGCAGTACTTC. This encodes CATSEGAGEFAYEQYF.

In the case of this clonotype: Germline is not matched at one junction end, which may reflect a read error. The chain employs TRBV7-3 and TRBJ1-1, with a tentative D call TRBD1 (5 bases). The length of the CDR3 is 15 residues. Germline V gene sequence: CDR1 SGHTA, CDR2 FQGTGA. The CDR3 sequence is CASSLTGDGNTEALF. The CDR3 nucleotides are TGTGCCAGCAGCTTAACCGGGGACGGGAACACTGAAGCTCTCTTT. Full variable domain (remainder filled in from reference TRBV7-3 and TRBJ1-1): GAGVSQTPSNKVTEKGKYVELRCDPISGHTALYWYRQSLGQGPEFLIYFQGTGAADDSGLPNDRFFAVRPEGSVSTLKIQRTERGDSAVYLCASSLTGDGNTEALFGQGTRLTVV.

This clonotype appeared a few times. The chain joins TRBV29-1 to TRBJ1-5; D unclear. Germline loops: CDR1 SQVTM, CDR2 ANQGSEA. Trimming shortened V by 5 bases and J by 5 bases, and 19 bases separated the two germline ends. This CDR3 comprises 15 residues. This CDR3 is CSVLVLAGTDQPQHF. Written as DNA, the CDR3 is TGCAGCGTTCTAGTTTTGGCAGGTACGGATCAGCCCCAGCATTTT.

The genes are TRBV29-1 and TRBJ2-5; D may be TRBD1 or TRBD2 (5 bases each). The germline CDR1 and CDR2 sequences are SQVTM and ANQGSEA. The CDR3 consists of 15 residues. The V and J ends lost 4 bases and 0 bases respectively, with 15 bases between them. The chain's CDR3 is CSVGARGRYQETQYF. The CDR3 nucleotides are TGCAGCGTTGGGGCGAGGGGCAGGTACCAAGAGACCCAGTACTTC.

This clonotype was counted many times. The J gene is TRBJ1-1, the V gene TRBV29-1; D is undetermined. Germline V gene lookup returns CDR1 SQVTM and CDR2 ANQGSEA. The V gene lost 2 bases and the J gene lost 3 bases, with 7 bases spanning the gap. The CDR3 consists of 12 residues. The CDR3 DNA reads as TGCAGCGTTGAAATCGGGTACACTGAAGCTTTCTTT. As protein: CSVEIGYTEAFF.

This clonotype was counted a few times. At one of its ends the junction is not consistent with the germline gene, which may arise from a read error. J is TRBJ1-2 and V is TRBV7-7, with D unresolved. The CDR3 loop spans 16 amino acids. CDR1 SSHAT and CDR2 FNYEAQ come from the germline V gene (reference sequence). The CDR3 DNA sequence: TGCGCCAGCAGTCCGAAGGACGGAGCAAATACGTATGGCTACACCTTC. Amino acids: CASSPKDGANTYGYTF.

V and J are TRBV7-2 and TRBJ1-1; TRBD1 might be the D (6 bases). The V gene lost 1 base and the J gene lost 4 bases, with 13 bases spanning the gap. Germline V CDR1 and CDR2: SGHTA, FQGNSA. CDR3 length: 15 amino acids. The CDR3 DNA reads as TGTGCCAGCAGCTTAGAGGGGGGGGCGACCACTGAAGCTTTCTTT. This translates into CASSLEGGATTEAFF.

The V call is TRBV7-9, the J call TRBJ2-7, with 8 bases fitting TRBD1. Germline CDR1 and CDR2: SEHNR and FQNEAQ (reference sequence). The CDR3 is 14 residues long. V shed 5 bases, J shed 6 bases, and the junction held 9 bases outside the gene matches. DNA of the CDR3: TGTGCCAGCAGCCACCGGGACAGGTTCGGCGAGCAGTACTTC. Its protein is CASSHRDRFGEQYF.

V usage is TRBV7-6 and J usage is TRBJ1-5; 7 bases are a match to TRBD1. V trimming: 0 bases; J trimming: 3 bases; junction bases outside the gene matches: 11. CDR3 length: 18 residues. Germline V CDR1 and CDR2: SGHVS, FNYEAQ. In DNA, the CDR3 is TGTGCCAGCAGCTTAGCTCTCGACAGGGATGGGATCAATCAGCCCCAGCATTTT. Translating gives CASSLALDRDGINQPQHF.

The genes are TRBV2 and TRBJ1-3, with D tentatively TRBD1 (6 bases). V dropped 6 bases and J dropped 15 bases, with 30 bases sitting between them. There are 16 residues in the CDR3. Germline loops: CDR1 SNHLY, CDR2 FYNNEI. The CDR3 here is CASSVQGLTSGNTTYF. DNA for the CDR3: TGTGCCAGCAGCGTACAGGGTCTAACCTCCGGAAACACTACATATTTT.

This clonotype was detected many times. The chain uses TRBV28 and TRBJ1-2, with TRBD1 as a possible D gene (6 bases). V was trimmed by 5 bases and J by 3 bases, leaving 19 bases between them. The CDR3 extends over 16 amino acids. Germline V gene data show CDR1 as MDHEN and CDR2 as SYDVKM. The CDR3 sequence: CASSDNRAGGYYGYTF. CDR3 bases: TGTGCCAGCAGTGACAACAGGGCCGGGGGGTACTATGGCTACACCTTC.

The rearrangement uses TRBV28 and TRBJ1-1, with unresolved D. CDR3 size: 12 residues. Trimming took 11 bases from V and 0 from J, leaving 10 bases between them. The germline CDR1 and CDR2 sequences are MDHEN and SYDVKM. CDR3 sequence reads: CASYQMNTEAFF. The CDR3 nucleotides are TGTGCCTCCTATCAAATGAACACTGAAGCTTTCTTT.

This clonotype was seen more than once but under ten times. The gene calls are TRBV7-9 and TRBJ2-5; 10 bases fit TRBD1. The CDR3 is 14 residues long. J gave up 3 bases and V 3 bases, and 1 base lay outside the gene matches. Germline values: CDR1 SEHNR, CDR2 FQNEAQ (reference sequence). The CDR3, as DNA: TGTGCCAGCAGCTTTGGACAGGGGGAAGAGACCCAGTACTTC. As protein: CASSFGQGEETQYF.

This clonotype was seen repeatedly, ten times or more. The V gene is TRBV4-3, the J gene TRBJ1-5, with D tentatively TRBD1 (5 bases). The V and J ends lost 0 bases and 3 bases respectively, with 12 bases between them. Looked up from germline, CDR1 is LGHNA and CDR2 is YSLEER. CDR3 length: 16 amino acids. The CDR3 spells CASSQERQTFNQPQHF. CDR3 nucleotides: TGCGCCAGCAGCCAAGAGAGACAGACTTTCAATCAGCCCCAGCATTTT.

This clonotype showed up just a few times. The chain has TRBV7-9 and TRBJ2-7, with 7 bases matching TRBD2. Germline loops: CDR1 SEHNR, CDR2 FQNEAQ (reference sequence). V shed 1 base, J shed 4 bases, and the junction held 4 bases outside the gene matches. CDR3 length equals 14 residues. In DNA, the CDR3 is TGTGCCAGCAGCTTAGTGCCTAGCGGTTACGAGCAGTACTTC. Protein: CASSLVPSGYEQYF.

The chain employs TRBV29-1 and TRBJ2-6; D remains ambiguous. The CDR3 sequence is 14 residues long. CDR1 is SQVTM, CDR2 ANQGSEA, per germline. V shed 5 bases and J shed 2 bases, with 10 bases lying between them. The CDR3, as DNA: TGCAGCGTTACCGACCAACCTGGGGCCAACGTCCTGACTTTC. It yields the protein CSVTDQPGANVLTF.